Listed below are T cell receptor beta chains from one sample, sequenced in a study of T cell changes during pregnancy in multiple sclerosis. Clones were read by immunoSEQ multiplex PCR, and TCRdb kept only the in-frame ones, dropping some. This table has about 43,000 clones, approximately 91% appearing once. The sample consisted of PBMCs (not recorded whether the cells were cultured). Receptors were obtained from a female donor with multiple sclerosis, enrolled in a pregnancy study. Each CDR3 is given with its conserved first and last residue. A D gene is named only where the DNA matches it firmly. Rows give clone size only sometimes, using once, few, many, or a class for an expanded clone.

j_gene	d_gene	abundance	v_gene	CDR3nt	CDR3aa
TRBJ2-1	TRBD2	.	TRBV9	TGTGCCAGCAGCGCCAGCGGGAGGGAGCAGTTCTTC	CASSASGREQFF
TRBJ2-5	TRBD1	once	TRBV18	TGTGCCAGCTCACCGACAGGGATGGAGACCCAGTACTTC	CASSPTGMETQYF
TRBJ2-5	TRBD1	.	TRBV4-1	TGCGCCAGCAGCCAAGGGACAGGGACGTGGGAGACCCAGTACTTC	CASSQGTGTWETQYF
TRBJ2-7	TRBD2	.	TRBV28	TGTGCCAGCAGTTTCCTAGCGGGGGCCTACGAGCAGTACTTC	CASSFLAGAYEQYF
TRBJ1-5	.	.	TRBV9	TGTGCCAGCAGCGTGGGTAGCAATCAGCCCCAGCATTTT	CASSVGSNQPQHF
TRBJ1-1	.	once	TRBV19	TGTGCCAGTAGTATCCGAGGGAACACTGAAGCTTTCTTT	CASSIRGNTEAFF
TRBJ1-3	TRBD1	few	TRBV19	TGTGCCAGTGGCCGGGACAGTGGTGGAAACACCATATATTTT	CASGRDSGGNTIYF
TRBJ1-1	.	once	TRBV6-5	TGTGCCAGCAGTGAACAGGTCAACACTGAAGCTTTCTTT	CASSEQVNTEAFF
TRBJ1-5	TRBD1	.	TRBV6-1	TGTGCCAGCAGTGAAGCGGGACCGGACAGGGTCCAGCCCCAGCATTTT	CASSEAGPDRVQPQHF
TRBJ2-5	.	.	TRBV5-1	TGCGCCAGCAGCTTTTCTGAGACAGCGGAGACCCAGTACTTC	CASSFSETAETQYF
TRBJ2-7	.	.	TRBV30	TGTGCCTGGTCAGGCAGGGGGGGCTACGAGCAGTACTTC	CAWSGRGGYEQYF
TRBJ1-5	.	.	TRBV19	TGTGCCAGTAGTATTGTGGACACTAGCAATCAGCCCCAGCATTTT	CASSIVDTSNQPQHF
TRBJ1-2	.	.	TRBV2	TGTGCCAGCCAAGGGACCGGAGGCCTTTATGGCTACACCTTC	CASQGTGGLYGYTF
TRBJ2-5	.	.	TRBV9	TGTGCCAGCAGCGTAACGCCCGGGGAGACCCAGTACTTC	CASSVTPGETQYF
TRBJ2-1	.	.	TRBV6-1	TGTGCCAGCAGCCCCAGTTTAGAGTCGTACAATGAGCAGTTCTTC	CASSPSLESYNEQFF
TRBJ1-2	TRBD1	.	TRBV10-3	TGTGCCATCAGTGAGTCGACAGGGGATGGCTACACCTTC	CAISESTGDGYTF
TRBJ2-7	TRBD1	.	TRBV5-4	TGTGCCAGCAGCTTTGGACAGGGGGGCATCTACGAGCAGTACTTC	CASSFGQGGIYEQYF
TRBJ2-7	TRBD2	.	TRBV27	TGTGCCAGCAGGACTAGCGGGATCTACGAGCAGTACTTC	CASRTSGIYEQYF
TRBJ1-2	.	.	TRBV28	TGTGCCAGCACCCCGGGGGGCGGACCCTATGGCTACACCTTC	CASTPGGGPYGYTF
TRBJ1-1	TRBD1	.	TRBV6-1	TGTGCCAGCAGTGTACAGGGGGCGGACACTGAAGCTTTCTTT	CASSVQGADTEAFF
TRBJ2-1	.	.	TRBV4-1	TGCGCCAGCAGCCAATTCCTTGAGCAGTTCTTC	CASSQFLEQFF
TRBJ2-6	TRBD1	.	TRBV2	TGTGCCAGCAGGCCACCGGGACAGGGGCTCCCCGGGGCCAACGTCCTGACTTTC	CASRPPGQGLPGANVLTF
TRBJ2-3	TRBD2	.	TRBV11-2	TGTGCCAGCAGCTTACTAGCGGTTCCCACAGATACGCAGTATTTT	CASSLLAVPTDTQYF
TRBJ2-7	TRBD1	.	TRBV5-6	TGTGCCAGCAGCTCGATGGGACAGGGTCAGATTTCCTACGAGCAGTACTTC	CASSSMGQGQISYEQYF
TRBJ2-1	.	few	TRBV5-1	TGCGCCAGCAGCTTCGGCGGCGGGAATTCCTACAATGAGCAGTTCTTC	CASSFGGGNSYNEQFF
TRBJ2-5	.	.	TRBV7-8	TGTGCCAGCAGCTTGACCGAAGAGACCCAGTACTTC	CASSLTEETQYF
TRBJ2-7	.	.	TRBV2	TGTGCCAGCAGACCCGGAGGTTACGAGCAGTACTTC	CASRPGGYEQYF
TRBJ2-4	.	.	TRBV5-1	TGCGCCAGCAGCTTGCAGGGGTCTGTCAACATTCAGTACTTC	CASSLQGSVNIQYF
TRBJ1-4	TRBD1	.	TRBV7-9	TGTGCCAGCAGGAGACAGGGCTACGATGAAAAACTGTTTTTT	CASRRQGYDEKLFF
TRBJ1-2	TRBD1	.	TRBV4-1	TGCGCCAGCAGCCAAGCAGACAGGGTTGGAGGCTACACCTTC	CASSQADRVGGYTF
TRBJ1-5	.	.	TRBV5-4	TGTGCCAGCAGCTTGGACGGATTGGGGAAGCCCCAGCATTTT	CASSLDGLGKPQHF
TRBJ1-1	TRBD1	.	TRBV27	TGTGCCAGCAGTTCGGACGGACAGGGGTCCACTGAAGCTTTCTTT	CASSSDGQGSTEAFF
TRBJ1-5	.	.	TRBV10-3	TGTGCCATCAGGGGGGCACAAGGGGCTAATCAGCCCCAGCATTTT	CAIRGAQGANQPQHF
TRBJ2-4	.	once	TRBV30	TGTGCCTGGAGTAGTGGGCTTTCCAAAAACATTCAGTACTTC	CAWSSGLSKNIQYF
TRBJ2-2	.	.	TRBV6-5	TGTGCCAGCAGACTTCACAGCAACGGGGAGCTGTTTTTT	CASRLHSNGELFF
TRBJ1-1	.	once	TRBV5-8	TGTGCCAGCAGCCCTAACTTAGACACTGAAGCTTTCTTT	CASSPNLDTEAFF
TRBJ1-2	TRBD1	.	TRBV7-2	TGTGCCAGCAGCTTGCAGGGGGCCGACTATGGCTACACCTTC	CASSLQGADYGYTF
TRBJ1-1	.	.	TRBV4-1	TGCGCCAGCAGCCAAGAAACCGGGACCTACACGTTGAATGAAGCTTTCTTT	CASSQETGTYTLNEAFF
TRBJ1-3	TRBD1	.	TRBV6-6	TGTGCCAGCAGTTACCAAGGGGGCGTCTCTGGAAACACCATATATTTT	CASSYQGGVSGNTIYF
TRBJ2-1	TRBD2	.	TRBV11-3	TGTGCCAGCAGCTTAGTGAGGACTAGCGGAGCCTACAATGAGCAGTTCTTC	CASSLVRTSGAYNEQFF
TRBJ2-1	TRBD2	.	TRBV28	TGTGCCAGCGCTCCGGGACTAGAGTTTCATGAGCAGTTCTTC	CASAPGLEFHEQFF
TRBJ2-3	.	few	TRBV5-4	TGTGCCAGCAGCCCTGCTGGGGGCAGCCTCGGGGATACGCAGTATTTT	CASSPAGGSLGDTQYF
TRBJ2-1	TRBD2	once	TRBV5-1	TGCGCCAGCAGCGATAGCGGGAGTGGGATCTTC	CASSDSGSGIF
TRBJ1-1	.	.	TRBV4-1	TGCGCCAGCAGCCAAGAAACGGGGGGGTTTATGAACACTGAAGCTTTCTTT	CASSQETGGFMNTEAFF
TRBJ2-3	.	.	TRBV5-1	TGCGCCAGCAGCTTGGACAGAACCACAGATACGCAGTATTTT	CASSLDRTTDTQYF
TRBJ2-3	TRBD2	.	TRBV6-1	TGTGCCAGCAGTGGACTAGCGGGAGGGCCAGATACGCAGTATTTT	CASSGLAGGPDTQYF
TRBJ1-6	.	.	TRBV5-1	TGCGCCAGCAGCGTCAAGGGACCTCCCCTCCACTTT	CASSVKGPPLHF
TRBJ1-1	TRBD1	once	TRBV13	TGTGCCAGCAGCTTGACAGGGGATAGAACTGAAGCTTTCTTT	CASSLTGDRTEAFF
TRBJ2-3	.	.	TRBV13	TGTGCCAGCACCCGAACAGTTTATAGCACAGATACGCAGTATTTT	CASTRTVYSTDTQYF
TRBJ2-7	TRBD1	few	TRBV6-6	TGTGCCAGCAGTTCCCGACAGGGACCCTACGAGCAGTACTTC	CASSSRQGPYEQYF
TRBJ2-7	TRBD2	once	TRBV2	TGTGCCAGCAGTGAAACTAGCGGGAGGAACTACGAGCAGTACTTC	CASSETSGRNYEQYF
TRBJ2-1	.	.	TRBV4-3	TGCGCCAGCAGCCCCTTACTAGAATCGGGATACAATGAGCAGTTCTTC	CASSPLLESGYNEQFF
TRBJ2-7	.	few	TRBV7-9	TGTGCCAGCAGCCCTACTAGTAACGAGCAGTACTTC	CASSPTSNEQYF
TRBJ1-5	TRBD1	.	TRBV19	TGTGCCAGTAGTATGGCGGGGACAAGGGGGCGAAGCAATCAGCCCCAGCATTTT	CASSMAGTRGRSNQPQHF